Listed below are T cell receptor beta chains from one sample, sequenced in a study of control samples from healthy donors and cancer patients. Method: immunoSEQ multiplex PCR; TCRdb's copy keeps in-frame clones and lacks some. Here the sample spans about 120,000 clones, approximately 92% being singletons. Sequenced: blood. The receptor source for this set is a man between 18 and 35 years old in good health. CDR3s include the opening cysteine and the closing phenylalanine or tryptophan. A D gene is named only where the DNA matches it firmly. The listing skips clone size in some rows; elsewhere it reads once, few, many or a size class.

>TRBV13|16|-|-|TRBJ2-1
CASSSLPGHRYNEQFF
TGTGCCAGCAGCTCATTACCGGGACACCGTTACAATGAGCAGTTCTTC
>TRBV6-5|15|-|once|TRBJ2-5
CASSYSNGDLETQYF
TGTGCCAGCAGTTACTCGAACGGGGACTTGGAGACCCAGTACTTC
>TRBV16|16|TRBD1|few|TRBJ1-2
CASSQFSQGAPNGYTF
TGTGCCAGCAGCCAATTTAGCCAGGGGGCGCCGAATGGCTACACCTTC
>TRBV24-1|14|-|-|TRBJ1-6
CATSDLRPNSPLHF
TGTGCCACCAGTGATTTAAGGCCGAATTCACCCCTCCACTTT
>TRBV3-1/TRBV3-2|17|-|-|TRBJ2-1
CASSYGRGETPYNEQFF
TGTGCCAGCAGTTACGGACGAGGGGAGACGCCCTACAATGAGCAGTTCTTC
>TRBV11-2|13|-|-|TRBJ1-2
CASSPESYYGYTF
TGTGCCAGCAGCCCCGAGTCGTACTATGGCTACACCTTC
>TRBV14|17|-|-|TRBJ2-1
CASSQDRLWGTYNEQFF
TGTGCCAGCAGCCAAGATCGGTTATGGGGGACCTACAATGAGCAGTTCTTC
>TRBV5-5|14|-|-|TRBJ1-2
CASSLEGSTYGYTF
TGTGCCAGCAGCTTGGAGGGATCCACCTATGGCTACACCTTC
>TRBV19|13|-|-|TRBJ2-1
CASSSGLYNEQFF
TGTGCCAGTAGTTCAGGACTCTACAATGAGCAGTTCTTC
>TRBV28|16|-|-|TRBJ1-4
CASSFPPGPTNEKLFF
TGTGCCAGCAGTTTTCCGCCAGGCCCAACTAATGAAAAACTGTTTTTT
>TRBV9|15|TRBD2|once|TRBJ2-2
CASSRSGGAFGELFF
TGTGCCAGCAGCCGTAGCGGGGGGGCCTTCGGGGAGCTGTTTTTT
>TRBV13|12|TRBD1|-|TRBJ2-1
CASSLGTGNWFF
TGTGCCAGCAGCTTAGGGACAGGGAATTGGTTCTTC
>TRBV12-3/TRBV12-4|12|-|-|TRBJ1-1
CASSLQGTEAFF
TGTGCCAGCAGTCTACAGGGAACTGAAGCTTTCTTT
>TRBV5-1|15|-|-|TRBJ2-1
CASSLGVSDDNEQFF
TGCGCCAGCAGCTTGGGAGTCTCGGACGACAATGAGCAGTTCTTC
>TRBV6-1|15|-|-|TRBJ1-5
CASSEEQAGHQPQHF
TGTGCCAGCAGTGAAGAACAGGCCGGCCATCAGCCCCAGCATTTT
>TRBV21-1|15|-|-|TRBJ1-6
CASSKFRVGNSPLHF
TGTGCCAGCAGCAAATTCAGGGTGGGAAATTCACCTCTCCACTTT
>TRBV5-4|12|-|-|TRBJ1-2
CASGRESYGYTF
TGTGCCAGCGGAAGGGAGTCCTATGGCTACACCTTC
>TRBV2|13|-|-|TRBJ2-2
CASSEVRRGELFF
TGTGCCAGCAGTGAGGTACGGCGCGGGGAGCTGTTTTTT
>TRBV29-1|16|TRBD2|-|TRBJ2-5
CSATGERGARRETQYF
TGCAGCGCTACCGGGGAGCGGGGTGCCAGAAGAGAGACCCAGTACTTC
>TRBV11-2|15|-|once|TRBJ1-1
CASSLLGSLNTEAFF
TGTGCCAGCAGCTTACTGGGCAGTCTGAACACTGAAGCTTTCTTT
>TRBV2|13|-|-|TRBJ2-3
CASSEGLGDTQYF
TGTGCCAGCAGTGAAGGGCTGGGGGATACGCAGTATTTT
>TRBV12-5|12|-|-|TRBJ2-7
CASGPLEGEQYF
TGTGCTAGTGGTCCCCTGGAGGGCGAGCAGTACTTC
>TRBV6-5|14|TRBD1|-|TRBJ2-1
CASSYSATGVEQFF
TGTGCCAGCAGTTACTCGGCTACAGGGGTTGAGCAGTTCTTC
>TRBV7-9|15|TRBD2|once|TRBJ2-1
CASSGLAGGYAEQFF
TGTGCCAGCTCCGGACTAGCGGGGGGGTATGCTGAGCAGTTCTTC
>TRBV5-5|13|-|-|TRBJ1-4
CASSLIGPEKLFF
TGTGCCAGCAGCTTGATCGGCCCGGAAAAACTGTTTTTT
>TRBV5-4|15|TRBD2|-|TRBJ2-3
CASSLLAGGVDTQYF
TGTGCCAGCAGCTTACTAGCGGGGGGGGTAGATACGCAGTATTTT
>TRBV9|15|TRBD2|-|TRBJ2-5
CASSASGGARETQYF
TGTGCCAGCAGCGCTAGCGGGGGGGCGCGGGAGACCCAGTACTTC
>TRBV5-1|13|-|-|TRBJ1-1
CASSLDQNTEAFF
TGCGCCAGCAGCTTGGATCAGAACACTGAAGCTTTCTTT
>TRBV25-1|14|TRBD1|once|TRBJ1-2
CANQGDRATYGYTF
TGTGCCAACCAGGGTGACAGGGCCACCTATGGCTACACCTTC
>TRBV4-1|15|-|-|TRBJ2-2
CASSRDGDNTGELFF
TGCGCCAGCAGCCGAGACGGAGACAACACCGGGGAGCTGTTTTTT
>TRBV6-6|14|-|once|TRBJ1-6
CASSWDTATSPLHF
TGTGCCAGCAGTTGGGACACGGCAACTTCACCCCTCCACTTT
>TRBV9|16|TRBD2|-|TRBJ2-3
CASSRTGGGGTDTQYF
TGTGCCAGCAGCCGCACCGGGGGGGGCGGCACAGATACGCAGTATTTT
>TRBV6-2/TRBV6-3|16|TRBD2|-|TRBJ2-4
CASSGPSGGSKNIQYF
TGTGCCAGCAGTGGACCTAGCGGGGGGAGCAAAAACATTCAGTACTTC
>TRBV19|15|TRBD1|-|TRBJ1-5
CASSFGQGGGQPQHF
TGTGCCAGTAGTTTCGGACAGGGGGGGGGTCAGCCCCAGCATTTT
>TRBV2|14|TRBD1|-|TRBJ1-5
CASSGTGGDQPQHF
TGTGCCAGCAGTGGGACAGGGGGAGATCAGCCCCAGCATTTT
>TRBV6-6|16|TRBD2|-|TRBJ2-5
CASSFGLAGIQETQYF
TGTGCCAGCAGTTTCGGACTAGCGGGTATACAAGAGACCCAGTACTTC
>TRBV7-3|15|-|-|TRBJ1-1
CASSPAGPLNTEAFF
TGTGCCAGCAGCCCAGCCGGTCCTTTGAACACTGAAGCTTTCTTT